This T cell receptor beta chain was documented in a study of early T cells in non-severe SARS-CoV-2 infection. In the study overall: Sequencing of unsorted whole blood was done on bulk RNA, leaving chains unpaired. Findings and limits, study-wide: Private and CD4 specificities were missed by VDJdb matching, which favored anti-spike CD8 responses.

Unique molecular identifiers were attached to individual cDNA molecules. TCRdb ran MiXCR on the 5' RACE reads and lists one entry per CDR3 protein. The table records more than 95,000 distinct CDR3 sequences, approximately 11% of them present only once. With respect to this clonotype: Antigen unknown.

The TCR originated in an adult who was a healthcare worker with PCR-confirmed SARS-CoV-2 infection or an uninfected control (not recorded which). The material sequenced was whole blood, taken at baseline.

CDR3 loop: CSASDVAIESHEQFF. CDR3 DNA: TGCAGTGCTAGTGACGTCGCAATAGAATCCCATGAGCAGTTCTTC. The genes are TRBV20-1 and TRBJ2-1; D remains ambiguous. The V gene's germline CDR1 is DFQATT and CDR2 SNEGSKA (reference sequence). The CDR3 has 15 residues. V dropped 3 bases and J dropped 8 bases, with 20 bases sitting between them.